The sequence of this TCR beta chain was determined in a study of vaccination effects on CD4 cells after COVID-19. Worth noting for this clone: Its antigen is not identified.

ViraFEST used viral peptide pools to expand antigen-specific CD4+ T cells before sequencing. It was after around 10 days of culture that CD4+ T cells were isolated. The person was diagnosed with PCR-confirmed SARS-CoV-2 infection between March and December 2020. Wells containing a few million PBMC each were cultured with about 9 IU/ml IL-2 and approximately 10 ug/ml peptides. Study-wide findings and caveats: Clones induced by infection and by vaccine showed marked clonal contraction late after vaccination.

V lost 4 bases to trimming and J lost 7 bases, with 11 bases between them. CDR1 KGHSH and CDR2 LQKENI come from the germline V gene. The CDR3 is 13 amino acids. The repertoire was sequenced with immunoSEQ multiplex PCR; TCRdb's copy has only in-frame clones and lacks some. The repertoire includes under 25,000 clones, roughly four fifths of them detected once, and over 15% sits in the top ten. The gene calls are TRBV18 and TRBJ2-1; no reliable D call. The source was CD4+ T cells from PBMCs cultured with SARS-CoV-2 spike peptides, collected before COVID-19 vaccination. This receptor was identified in a human donor who had a prior SARS-CoV-2 infection. The CDR3 nucleotides read TGTGCCAGCTCACTCGATTTGGGTAATGAGCAGTTCTTC. Protein product: CASSLDLGNEQFF. The whole variable domain, filled in from reference TRBV18 and TRBJ2-1, reads NAGVMQNPRHLVRRRGQEARLRCSPMKGHSHVYWYRQLPEEGLKFMVYLQKENIIDESGMPKERFSAEFPKEGPSILRIQQVVRGDSAAYFCASSLDLGNEQFFGPGTRLTVL.